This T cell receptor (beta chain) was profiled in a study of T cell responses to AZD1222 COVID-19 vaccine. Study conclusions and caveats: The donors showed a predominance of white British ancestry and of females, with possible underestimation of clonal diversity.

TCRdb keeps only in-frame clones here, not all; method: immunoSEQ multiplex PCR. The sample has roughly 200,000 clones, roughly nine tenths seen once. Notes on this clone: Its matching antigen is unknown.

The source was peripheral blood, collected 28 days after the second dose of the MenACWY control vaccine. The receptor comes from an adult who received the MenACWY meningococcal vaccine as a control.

CDR3 nucleotides: TGTGCCACCAGCAGAGATACAGGGCCGGGACAAGAGACCCAGTACTTC. Translating gives CATSRDTGPGQETQYF. The chain links TRBV15 to TRBJ2-5; possible D gene TRBD1, 6 bases. The germline gives CDR1 LNHNV, CDR2 YYDKDF (reference sequence). CDR3 length: 16 amino acids. V lost 0 bases, J lost 2 bases, and 13 bases lay in between.